This TCR beta chain is drawn from a study of beta chain features in type 1 diabetes. General study points: Moderately but significantly shorter TCRB CDR3s were found in Type 1 diabetes patients in all four CD4+ subsets. Comparison showed that naive, central memory and Treg TCRB repertoires appeared more similar among patients than among healthy donors.

As to this clone: Its antigen is undetermined.

Every isolated RNA sample was fully reverse transcribed, so sequencing captured expressed TCRB transcripts. Method: immunoSEQ multiplex PCR; TCRdb's copy keeps in-frame clones and lacks some. The profile shows 300,000 to 450,000 clones, 10% to 15% of them singletons. CDR1 is SGHRS and CDR2 is YFSETQ in the germline V gene. The J segment lost 7 bases and the V segment lost 3 bases, leaving 9 bases of the junction unmatched. The CDR3 length is 15 residues. CD45RO/CCR7/CD25/CD127/CD95/CD27 sorting isolated CD4+ naive, central memory, regulatory and stem cell-like memory cells. Sequencing input: naive CD4+ T cells from blood. This clonotype was obtained from a woman under 30 with type 1 diabetes. This chain joins TRBV5-1 and TRBJ1-5; 8 bases fit TRBD1. The DNA for the CDR3 is TGCGCCAGCAGCTGGGGGCAGGGGGCAGGACAGCCCCAGCATTTT. This codes for CASSWGQGAGQPQHF.